Sequencing of this TCR beta chain was carried out in a study of blood T cell repertoires in COVID-19. Study-wide context: The samples span acute and convalescent COVID-19 from the United States, Italy and Spain.

The V and J ends lost 3 bases and 5 bases, in that order; junction bases with no gene match: 9. There are 15 residues in the CDR3. Germline V gene sequence: CDR1 LNHDA, CDR2 SQIVND (reference sequence). Which cohort a participant joined came from the clinical history participants gave. In Cohort 3, a recovered donor had either two negative PCRs, clearance, or symptom resolution. Clones were sequenced by immunoSEQ multiplex PCR, and TCRdb holds only the in-frame ones, with some missing. Among over 150,000 clones listed, approximately 85% were seen once. Material: PBMCs or T cells enriched from blood (not recorded which). This receptor was identified in a man between 35 and 55 years old who had recovered from COVID-19. The chain couples TRBV19 to TRBJ1-1, with 7 bases identical to TRBD1. As DNA, the CDR3 is TGTGCCAGTAGTATGCCCGACAGGGTAAGGACTGAAGCTTTCTTT. Protein product: CASSMPDRVRTEAFF.